The 27 T cell receptor beta chains given below trace back to one sample, sequenced in a study of metastatic and nonmetastatic thyroid tumors. Ahead of thyroid surgery, no patient had received treatment of any kind. TCRdb reassembled clones from the PCR reads with MiXCR. The sample shows 23,000 or so clones, under 25% of them seen only once. The sample taken for sequencing was blood. Source of these receptors: a male donor with papillary thyroid cancer or a benign thyroid nodule (not recorded which). Some clones in this sample may be carry-over from other donors' samples.

This clone was seen ten or more times. The CDR3 loop reads CASSFVGNEQYF. Written as DNA, the CDR3 is TGTGCCAGCAGTTTTGTAGGTAATGAGCAGTACTTC. The chain joins TRBV27 to TRBJ2-7; D ambiguous. Looked up from germline, CDR1 is MNHEY and CDR2 is SMNVEV (reference sequence). The V and J ends lost 3 bases and 7 bases respectively, with 10 bases between them. The CDR3 totals 12 residues.

Ten or more counts support this clone. This chain uses TRBV19 with TRBJ1-1; possibly TRBD1 for D (5 bases). Germline CDR1 and CDR2: LNHDA and SQIVND (reference sequence). The V end was cut by 5 bases, the J end by 7 bases, with 14 bases between. The CDR3 consists of 13 residues. CDR3 sequence reads: CASSPGIGVEAFF. DNA of the CDR3: TGTGCCAGTAGTCCTGGGATAGGGGTTGAAGCTTTCTTT.

This clone was picked up many times. The V gene is TRBV27, the J gene TRBJ1-1; 8 bases line up with TRBD1. Per the germline V gene, CDR1 is MNHEY and CDR2 is SMNVEV (reference sequence). V dropped 3 bases and J dropped 6; count of bases not matched to a gene: 3. CDR3 size: 13 residues. CDR3 nucleotides: TGTGCCAGCAGTTTGTACAGGGGGTCTGAAGCTTTCTTT. Amino acid sequence: CASSLYRGSEAFF.

The rearrangement uses TRBV10-3 and TRBJ2-6; TRBD2 matches at 9 bases. J lost 1 base, V lost 5 bases, and 6 bases had no gene match. The V gene's germline CDR1 is ENHRY and CDR2 SYGVKD. This CDR3 is 17 amino acids long. CDR3 sequence reads: CAISRSGGQSGANVLTF. Here the CDR3 DNA reads TGTGCCATCAGTCGTAGCGGGGGTCAGTCTGGGGCCAACGTCCTGACTTTC.

This clone has ten or more counts. CDR3 in amino acids: CSARARTGGSSGNTIYF. CDR3 nucleotide sequence: TGCAGTGCTAGAGCTCGGACAGGGGGAAGCTCTGGAAACACCATATATTTT. V usage is TRBV20-1 and J usage is TRBJ1-3, with 10 bases identical to TRBD1. This CDR3 has 17 residues. Per the germline V gene, CDR1 is DFQATT and CDR2 is SNEGSKA (reference sequence). With 1 base clipped from V and 0 bases from J, the junction kept 6 bases outside the gene matches.

This clone was observed at least ten times. This may be a read error, as it is one base from a much larger clone. The gene calls are TRBV6-1 and TRBJ1-1; the D gene is possibly TRBD1 (5 bases). V was shortened by 5 bases and J by 7 bases, with 20 bases between the two germline ends. The germline V gene encodes CDR1 MNHNS and CDR2 SASEGT. CDR3 size: 15 residues. Here the CDR3 DNA reads TGTGCCAGCAGTTATCCGCAGGGCAAGCATATTGAAGCTTTCTTT. This codes for CASSYPQGKHIEAFF.

The table lists this clone with many counts. V and J are TRBV30 and TRBJ1-2; D remains unclear. The CDR3 consists of 12 residues. Trimming left V 3 bases short and J 4 bases short, with 9 bases between. The germline CDR1 and CDR2 sequences are GTSNPN and SVGIG (reference sequence). Here the CDR3 DNA reads TGTGCCTGGAGAGAAGGGCCCTATGGCTACACCTTC. This gives the protein CAWREGPYGYTF.

This clone was seen ten or more times. The genes are TRBV28 and TRBJ2-7; maybe TRBD1 (6 bases). The V end was cut by 7 bases, the J end by 2 bases, with 18 bases between. CDR1 MDHEN and CDR2 SYDVKM come from the germline V gene. The CDR3 sequence is 15 residues long. Here the CDR3 DNA reads TGTGCCAGCATTCTTACAGGGAGTTCCACCTACGAGCAGTACTTC. The encoded protein is CASILTGSSTYEQYF.

This clone was recorded only once. This chain links TRBV5-1 with TRBJ1-4; unclear D gene. Trimming took 5 bases from V and 4 from J, leaving 9 bases between them. Germline CDR1 SGHRS, CDR2 YFSETQ. CDR3 size: 13 residues. CDR3: CASRVQLNEKLFF. The DNA of the CDR3 is TGCGCCAGCAGAGTACAGCTTAATGAAAAACTGTTTTTT.

This clone occurred many times. This chain uses TRBV27 with TRBJ2-5; 7 nucleotides align to TRBD1. The length of the CDR3 is 14 residues. J gave up 2 bases and V 0 bases, and 0 bases lay outside the gene matches. Per the germline V gene, CDR1 is MNHEY and CDR2 is SMNVEV (reference sequence). In DNA form, the CDR3 reads TGTGCCAGCAGTTTATCGACAGGGCAAGAGACCCAGTACTTC. It translates to CASSLSTGQETQYF.

This clone came up many times. The chain links TRBV20-1 to TRBJ1-1; TRBD1 matches 12 bases. Per the germline V gene, CDR1 is DFQATT and CDR2 is SNEGSKA (reference sequence). This CDR3 is 16 amino acids long. Trimming cost V 5 bases and J 3 bases; bases outside gene matches: 10. The CDR3 spells CSAYRDRGRGDTEAFF. The CDR3 DNA sequence: TGCAGTGCTTACCGGGACAGGGGGCGCGGGGACACTGAAGCTTTCTTT.

At least ten counts were recorded for this clone. V is TRBV6-1 and J is TRBJ1-5; no firm D call. Germline V gene lookup returns CDR1 MNHNS and CDR2 SASEGT. Trimming left V 7 bases short and J 3 bases short, with 10 bases between. The CDR3 contains 13 residues. The CDR3 coding sequence is TGTGCCAGCATAACAGACTACAATCAGCCCCAGCATTTT. Protein sequence: CASITDYNQPQHF.

This clone came up many times. V usage is TRBV7-6 and J usage is TRBJ1-4; TRBD1 matches at 7 bases. Germline CDR1 SGHVS, CDR2 FNYEAQ. The CDR3 is 15 amino acids. After removal of 6 bases from V and 6 bases from J, the junction contained 10 bases not matched to a gene. In DNA form, the CDR3 reads TGTGCCAGCAGTTTTAGAGGGGGCCCCGATGAAAAACTGTTTTTT. Encoded protein: CASSFRGGPDEKLFF.

This clone was recorded many times. The J gene is TRBJ1-4, the V gene TRBV27, with 11 positions matching TRBD1. This CDR3 is 15 amino acids long. The V gene end was trimmed by 6 bases and the J gene end by 15 bases; junction bases not matched to a gene: 15. In germline, CDR1 is MNHEY, CDR2 SMNVEV (reference sequence). The CDR3 nucleotides read TGTGCCAGCAGGGGACAGGGGGGGTCTCGTGAAAAGTTGTTTTTT. Its translation: CASRGQGGSREKLFF.

This clone came up many times. The CDR3 loop is CASSSSGTGVSPLHF. CDR3 coding DNA: TGTGCCAGCAGTTCATCCGGGACAGGGGTTTCACCCCTCCACTTT. The chain couples TRBV12-3 or TRBV12-4 to TRBJ1-6, with TRBD1 identical over 10 bases. The CDR3 length is 15 residues. Unmatched junction bases numbered 6, after V lost 4 bases and J lost 9 bases.

The gene calls are TRBV27 and TRBJ2-7; unclear D gene. CDR3 size: 10 residues. V shed 4 bases and J shed 4 bases, with 2 bases lying between them. Germline lookup yields CDR1 MNHEY and CDR2 SMNVEV (reference sequence). This CDR3 is CASSSYEQYF. The CDR3 region has the DNA TGTGCCAGCAGTTCATACGAGCAGTACTTC.

This clone has ten or more counts. In nucleotides, the CDR3 is TGCGCCAGCAGTGAACAGTCATCCTACAATGAGCAGTTCTTC. Amino acid sequence: CASSEQSSYNEQFF. V usage is TRBV10-1 and J usage is TRBJ2-1, with no clear D. Germline values: CDR1 WNHNN, CDR2 SYGVQD (reference sequence). V was shortened by 3 bases and J by 1 base, with 7 bases between the two germline ends. The CDR3 runs 14 residues.

This clone was detected many times. It may be a read error: a sequence one base away is much more abundant. The V and J genes are TRBV7-9 and TRBJ2-3; weak D call: TRBD1 (5 bases). The CDR3 has 11 amino acids. Germline V CDR1 and CDR2: SEHNR, FQNEAQ (reference sequence). The CDR3 DNA sequence: TGTGCCAGCAGCTACACAGGTACGCAGTATTTT. Translation: CASSYTGTQYF. Using reference TRBV7-9 and TRBJ2-3 for the parts outside the CDR3, the full variable domain is DTGVSQNPRHKITKRGQNVTFRCDPISEHNRLYWYRQTLGQGPEFLTYFQNEAQLEKSRLLSDRFSAERPKGSFSTLEIQRTEQGDSAMYLCASSYTGTQYFGPGTRLTVL.

This clone was observed a few times. A much larger clone differs from this one at a single base, so this may be a read error. The same CDR3 is also encoded by other DNA sequences in this sample. This chain connects TRBV5-4 to TRBJ2-1; TRBD2 agrees at 10 bases. Germline V gene sequence: CDR1 SGHNT, CDR2 YYREEE (reference sequence). This CDR3 comprises 18 residues. The CDR3 DNA reads TGCGCCAGCAGCTTGGCGCTAGCGGGGGCCCACTCCTACAATGAGCAGTTCTTC. It codes for CASSLALAGAHSYNEQFF.

This clone was detected ten times or more. Other DNA sequences of this sample code for an identical CDR3. The V gene is TRBV3-1, the J gene TRBJ1-1, with 8 bases matching TRBD1. The CDR3 runs 15 residues. Unmatched junction bases numbered 6, after V lost 2 bases and J lost 4 bases. Germline CDR1 and CDR2: LGHDT and YNNKEL (reference sequence). The CDR3 loop reads CASSQYGQGGTEAFF. CDR3 nucleotide sequence: TGTGCCAGCAGCCAATATGGACAGGGAGGCACTGAAGCTTTCTTT.

Concerning this clone: A junction end diverges from the germline sequence, so it may reflect a read error. The CDR3, as DNA: TGTAGTGCGAAATGGGTGTGCACCATATATTTT. It codes for CSAKWVCTIYF. The chain combines TRBV20-1 with TRBJ1-3; D call uncertain. The CDR3 is 11 amino acids. Germline CDR1 DFQATT, CDR2 SNEGSKA (reference sequence).

This clone was recorded at least ten times. Being one base from a much bigger clone, this may be a read error. The rearrangement uses TRBV19 and TRBJ2-1; no firm D call. Germline lookup yields CDR1 LNHDA and CDR2 SQIVND (reference sequence). V shed 0 bases and J shed 2 bases, with 11 bases lying between them. The CDR3 is 16 amino acids. The CDR3: CASSIDLGMPYNEQFF. CDR3 coding DNA: TGTGCCAGTAGTATAGATCTGGGAATGCCCTACAATGAGCAGTTCTTC.

This clone was observed at least ten times. The chain couples TRBV18 to TRBJ1-1, with TRBD1 matching 7 bases. CDR1 and CDR2 from the germline V gene are KGHSH and LQKENI. This CDR3 spans 14 amino acids. Unmatched junction bases numbered 4, after V lost 3 bases and J lost 3 bases. CDR3 bases: TGTGCCAGCTCACCGACAGGGTTCGACACTGAAGCTTTCTTT. Translating gives CASSPTGFDTEAFF. The full variable domain, in which reference TRBV18 and TRBJ1-1 provide the parts outside the CDR3, is NAGVMQNPRHLVRRRGQEARLRCSPMKGHSHVYWYRQLPEEGLKFMVYLQKENIIDESGMPKERFSAEFPKEGPSILRIQQVVRGDSAAYFCASSPTGFDTEAFFGQGTRLTVV.

This clone was picked up a small number of times. The chain combines TRBV28 with TRBJ2-5; D might be TRBD1 (7 bases). This CDR3 has 15 residues. The germline gives CDR1 MDHEN, CDR2 SYDVKM. V was shortened by 2 bases and J by 5 bases, with 15 bases between the two germline ends. DNA for the CDR3: TGTGCCAGCAGTTTAGGAGGGACAGTAGGTGAGACCCAGTACTTC. This translates into CASSLGGTVGETQYF.

This clone showed up many times. This chain joins TRBV28 and TRBJ1-4; D gene unclear. The V end was cut by 11 bases, the J end by 4 bases, with 14 bases between. This CDR3 has 13 residues. In germline, CDR1 is MDHEN, CDR2 SYDVKM. In DNA form, the CDR3 reads TGTGCCTCCTCCCCCGGCTATAATGAAAAACTGTTTTTT. Amino acid sequence: CASSPGYNEKLFF.

This clone was seen repeatedly, ten times or more. The gene calls are TRBV30 and TRBJ2-7, with D possibly TRBD1 on 6 matching bases. CDR1 is GTSNPN and CDR2 is SVGIG in the germline V gene (reference sequence). V was cut by 1 base and J by 2 bases, with 6 bases left in between. CDR3 length: 12 amino acids. For the CDR3, the DNA is TGTGCCTGGAGTGGACAGGCCTACGAGCAGTACTTC. This gives the protein CAWSGQAYEQYF.

The rearrangement joins TRBV20-1 to TRBJ2-3; weak D call: TRBD1 (6 bases). Deletions cut 6 bases from V and 4 bases from J, with 20 bases between. In germline, CDR1 is DFQATT, CDR2 SNEGSKA (reference sequence). This CDR3 is 15 amino acids long. The CDR3 sequence is CSANTPEQGSDTQYF. CDR3 coding DNA: TGCAGTGCAAACACACCAGAACAGGGCTCAGATACGCAGTATTTT.